The 18 T cell receptor beta chains below all came from one sample that was sequenced in a study of shared clonotypes between healthy human individuals (dated by TCRdb to the early 2020s). CD8 naive samples were CD45RO-negative cells positively selected for CCR7, giving a CD45RA+CCR7+ population that excluded TemRA cells. Libraries were built with the immunoSEQ multiplex PCR assay. This is the immuneACCESS table as TCRdb keeps it, with only in-frame sequences that have V and J called. A part of the clones is gone; compared with another copy, unresolved V genes explain less than half, and the rest is unexplained. Across this sample there are 1.5 million to 2.5 million clones, with 85% to 95% seen only once. The ten largest clonotypes hold less than 1.5% of the sample. Sequencing was performed on naive CD8+ T cells sorted from blood. Read against the paper, the sample's cell subset or site label means: CD45RA+CCR7+. These receptors originate from a man between 18 and 35 years old in good health.

The table lists this clone with a count of one. The chain employs TRBV4-3 and TRBJ1-1; tentatively, D is TRBD1 (5 bases). The V end was cut by 1 base, the J end by 6 bases, with 12 bases between. Germline V gene lookup returns CDR1 LGHNA and CDR2 YSLEER. CDR3 length: 14 residues. CDR3 sequence reads: CASSQVGGNPEAFF. The CDR3 coding sequence is TGCGCCAGCAGCCAAGTTGGGGGAAACCCTGAAGCTTTCTTT.

The chain recombines TRBV12-1 with TRBJ2-4; TRBD1, the D gene given by the table, was not confirmed from the DNA. TRBV12-1 corresponds to a pseudogene. The CDR3 runs 15 residues. CDR3 nucleotides: TGTGCCAGCAGCTTCTTTTGGTTGCAGGGAAACATTCAGTACTTC. It encodes CASSFFWLQGNIQYF.

As to this clone: Different DNA sequences within this sample yield the same CDR3. V and J are TRBV5-6 and TRBJ1-5; no clear D. This CDR3 is built from 15 residues. Germline V CDR1 and CDR2: SGHDT, YYEEEE. V was shortened by 0 bases and J by 0 bases, with 7 bases between the two germline ends. CDR3 in amino acids: CASSLGGYSNQPQHF. CDR3 coding DNA: TGTGCCAGCAGCTTGGGCGGTTATAGCAATCAGCCCCAGCATTTT.

A few counts support this clone. Distinct nucleotide sequences in the sample also encode this CDR3. The chain links TRBV5-1 to TRBJ2-2, with D possibly TRBD2 on 5 matching bases. The V gene lost 0 bases and the J gene lost 5 bases, with 5 bases spanning the gap. Germline loops: CDR1 SGHRS, CDR2 YFSETQ. This CDR3 region has 13 residues. CDR3: CASSLAGTGELFF. The DNA for the CDR3 is TGCGCCAGCAGCTTGGCGGGGACCGGGGAGCTGTTTTTT.

The chain carries TRBV13 and TRBJ1-6; 10 bases match TRBD1. The trim removed 5 bases at V and 4 bases at J, leaving 5 bases unmatched. The length of the CDR3 is 16 residues. CDR1 is PRHDT, CDR2 FYEKMQ, per germline (reference sequence). CDR3 loop: CASSPSGQGYNSPLHF. CDR3 DNA: TGTGCCAGCAGCCCATCGGGACAGGGGTATAATTCACCCCTCCACTTT.

This sequence joins TRBV10-3 and TRBJ2-7; no firm D call. Germline-derived CDR1 and CDR2 are ENHRY and SYGVKD. With 6 bases removed from V and 5 bases from J, the gap between germline ends came to 11 bases. The CDR3 extends over 12 amino acids. CDR3: CAIREPRDEQYF. The CDR3 DNA reads TGTGCCATCAGGGAACCTAGGGACGAGCAGTACTTC.

The chain links TRBV5-1 to TRBJ2-7; 9 bases line up with TRBD2. V lost 0 bases to trimming and J lost 4 bases; unmatched junction nucleotides: 8. Germline-derived CDR1 and CDR2 are SGHRS and YFSETQ. The CDR3 consists of 16 residues. The CDR3 sequence is CASSLAASGMVYEQYF. The DNA for the CDR3 is TGCGCCAGCAGCTTGGCGGCTAGCGGGATGGTGTACGAGCAGTACTTC. Full variable domain (remainder filled in from reference TRBV5-1 and TRBJ2-7): KAGVTQTPRYLIKTRGQQVTLSCSPISGHRSVSWYQQTPGQGLQFLFEYFSETQRNKGNFPGRFSGRQFSNSRSEMNVSTLELGDSALYLCASSLAASGMVYEQYFGPGTRLTVT.

The J gene is TRBJ2-7, the V gene TRBV7-8, with 10 bases matching TRBD2. Germline V CDR1 and CDR2: SGHVS, FQNEAQ. This CDR3 contains 18 residues. The V segment lost 3 bases and the J segment 2 bases; nucleotides outside the gene matches: 13. In DNA, the CDR3 is TGTGCCAGCAGCTTCCGGCTAGCGGGGGCCTCGGGGGCCTACGAGCAGTACTTC. Its protein product is CASSFRLAGASGAYEQYF. Filled out from reference TRBV7-8 and TRBJ2-7, the complete variable domain reads GAGVSQSPRYKVAKRGQDVALRCDPISGHVSLFWYQQALGQGPEFLTYFQNEAQLDKSGLPSDRFFAERPEGSVSTLKIQRTQQEDSAVYLCASSFRLAGASGAYEQYFGPGTRLTVT.

Of note for this clone: In the same sample, other DNA sequences code for this CDR3. This chain uses TRBV7-6 with TRBJ2-7; D remains unclear. Trimming stripped 2 bases from V and 0 bases from J, with 8 bases between. The CDR3 extends over 14 amino acids. CDR1 and CDR2 from the germline V gene are SGHVS and FNYEAQ. The CDR3 nucleotides read TGTGCCAGCAGCTTAACACCGGACTCCTACGAGCAGTACTTC. This sequence encodes CASSLTPDSYEQYF.

The chain links TRBV4-1 to TRBJ1-6; D call uncertain. Germline V CDR1 and CDR2: MGHRA, YSYEKL. V shed 3 bases and J shed 3 bases, with 12 bases lying between them. The CDR3 is 16 amino acids. CDR3 amino acids: CASSHRTVDYNSPLHF. The CDR3 DNA is TGCGCCAGCAGCCACAGGACGGTTGACTATAATTCACCCCTCCACTTT.

The J gene is TRBJ1-1, the V gene TRBV30; D gene uncertain. CDR1 and CDR2 from the germline V gene are GTSNPN and SVGIG (reference sequence). The CDR3 runs 12 residues. V was pared by 0 bases and J by 6 bases, with 8 bases between. The CDR3 DNA follows: TGTGCCTGGAGTGTACTATCCCCTGAAGCTTTCTTT. Translated: CAWSVLSPEAFF.

V gene TRBV6-1 combines with J gene TRBJ1-5; maybe TRBD1 (5 bases). V lost 3 bases to trimming and J lost 0 bases, with 9 bases between them. The CDR3 covers 15 residues. Germline lookup yields CDR1 MNHNS and CDR2 SASEGT. CDR3 sequence reads: CASSEGEFSNQPQHF. The CDR3 DNA sequence: TGTGCCAGCAGTGAGGGGGAGTTTAGCAATCAGCCCCAGCATTTT.

This chain connects TRBV11-2 to TRBJ2-7; D gene uncertain. The CDR3 totals 15 residues. V was shortened by 2 bases and J by 1 base, with 12 bases between the two germline ends. Germline CDR1 is SGHAT and CDR2 is FQNNGV. The CDR3 sequence is CASSLSPEESYEQYF. In DNA form, the CDR3 reads TGTGCCAGCAGCTTAAGCCCAGAGGAGTCCTACGAGCAGTACTTC.

The gene calls are TRBV7-9 and TRBJ2-5; 9 bases line up with TRBD1. Germline CDR1 and CDR2: SEHNR and FQNEAQ (reference sequence). This CDR3 is 15 amino acids long. The trim removed 2 bases at V and 4 bases at J, leaving 5 bases unmatched. CDR3 sequence reads: CASSLTGTGRETQYF. The CDR3 DNA is TGTGCCAGCAGCTTAACCGGGACAGGGCGAGAGACCCAGTACTTC. Full variable domain (rest looked up from reference TRBV7-9 and TRBJ2-5): DTGVSQNPRHKITKRGQNVTFRCDPISEHNRLYWYRQTLGQGPEFLTYFQNEAQLEKSRLLSDRFSAERPKGSFSTLEIQRTEQGDSAMYLCASSLTGTGRETQYFGPGTRLLVL.

J is TRBJ1-2 and V is TRBV29-1; D is possibly TRBD1 (5 bases). The CDR3 runs to 12 residues. V was pared by 3 bases and J by 4 bases, with 9 bases between. Germline CDR1 reads SQVTM; CDR2 reads ANQGSEA. The CDR3 spells CSVEDTSYGYTF. In DNA form, the CDR3 reads TGCAGCGTTGAGGACACCTCCTATGGCTACACCTTC.

This sequence joins TRBV19 and TRBJ2-1; D may be TRBD1 or TRBD2 (6 bases each). Germline loops: CDR1 LNHDA, CDR2 SQIVND (reference sequence). CDR3 length: 17 amino acids. Deletions cut 7 bases from V and 5 bases from J, with 24 bases between. CDR3 nucleotides: TGTGCCAGTACCAGTCTCATCGGGGGCCTCGCCGACAATGAGCAGTTCTTC. It yields the protein CASTSLIGGLADNEQFF.

The V and J genes are TRBV20-1 and TRBJ2-7; D is unclear. Germline lookup yields CDR1 DFQATT and CDR2 SNEGSKA (reference sequence). V lost 0 bases to trimming and J lost 7 bases, with 7 bases between them. CDR3 size: 11 residues. In DNA, the CDR3 is TGCAGTGCTAGAGACAGCTTAGAGCAGTACTTC. It translates to CSARDSLEQYF.

This chain connects TRBV11-2 to TRBJ2-3; 7 bases align to TRBD2. The CDR3 has 15 residues. Trimming at V came to 5 bases and at J to 0 bases, leaving 5 bases not matched to a gene. Germline V gives CDR1 SGHAT, CDR2 FQNNGV. CDR3: CASSTGTISTDTQYF. In nucleotides, the CDR3 is TGTGCCAGCAGCACCGGGACTATTAGCACAGATACGCAGTATTTT.